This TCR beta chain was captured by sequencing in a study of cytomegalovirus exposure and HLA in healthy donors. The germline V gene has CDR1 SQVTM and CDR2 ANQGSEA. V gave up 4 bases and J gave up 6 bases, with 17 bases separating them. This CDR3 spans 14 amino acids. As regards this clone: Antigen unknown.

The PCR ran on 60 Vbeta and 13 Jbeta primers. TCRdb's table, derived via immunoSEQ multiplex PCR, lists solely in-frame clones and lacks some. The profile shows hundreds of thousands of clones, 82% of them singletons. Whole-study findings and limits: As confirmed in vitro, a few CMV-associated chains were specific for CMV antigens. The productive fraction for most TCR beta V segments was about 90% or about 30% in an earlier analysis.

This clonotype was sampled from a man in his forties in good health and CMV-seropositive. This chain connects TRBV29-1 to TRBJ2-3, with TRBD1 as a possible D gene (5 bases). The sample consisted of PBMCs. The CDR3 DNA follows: TGCAGCGTTGCACCAGGGTCTAGTCAGGATACGCAGTATTTT. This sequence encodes CSVAPGSSQDTQYF.